The 25 T cell receptor beta chains listed next were all sequenced from one sample in a study of human T cells and chemical hapten exposure. Indicated time point: patch test 2, 6 weeks after DPC sensitization. This sample's treatment: therapeutic diphenylcyclopropenone sensitization with weekly scalp DPC. TCRdb reanalysed the RACE reads using MiXCR and keeps one entry per CDR3 protein. The sample yields a few hundred thousand distinct CDR3 sequences, about 6% seen once. The starting material was whole blood, obtained in connection with sensitization to the hapten diphenylcyclopropenone (DPC). The receptors were gathered from a young woman with alopecia areata. Some clones in this sample may be carry-over from other donors' samples.

The sample holds many counts of this clonotype. In DNA, the CDR3 is TGCGCCAGCAGCCAAGGATTAGCGTTTAGTGGCCAGCCCCAGCATTTT. It yields the protein CASSQGLAFSGQPQHF. The rearrangement joins TRBV4-1 to TRBJ1-5, with D unresolved. V was clipped by 1 base and J by 7 bases, with 17 bases between them. CDR3 length: 16 residues. In germline, CDR1 is MGHRA, CDR2 YSYEKL.

The rearrangement links TRBV7-9 to TRBJ2-3; D remains unclear. Germline CDR1 SEHNR, CDR2 FQNEAQ (reference sequence). The V gene lost 2 bases and the J gene lost 0 bases, with 6 bases spanning the gap. The CDR3 covers 14 residues. DNA of the CDR3: TGTGCCAGCAGCTTAAGCCTTAGCACAGATACGCAGTATTTT. Protein: CASSLSLSTDTQYF.

This clonotype was counted only a few times. V and J are TRBV12-3 or TRBV12-4 and TRBJ1-2; D unclear. This CDR3 comprises 17 residues. Trimming pared 1 base from V and 4 bases from J, leaving 19 bases between. Here the CDR3 reads CASSLDRNSQRLYGYTF. In nucleotides, the CDR3 is TGTGCCAGCAGTTTAGATCGGAACTCCCAGCGTCTCTATGGCTACACCTTC.

This clonotype was observed at least ten times. The chain recombines TRBV7-2 with TRBJ1-2, with D unresolved. The CDR3 length is 13 residues. Trimming left V 2 bases short and J 8 bases short, with 12 bases between. Germline lookup yields CDR1 SGHTA and CDR2 FQGNSA. The DNA of the CDR3 is TGTGCCAGCAGCTTATCTATGTGGGAAGGCTACACCTTC. Encoded protein: CASSLSMWEGYTF.

The V and J genes are TRBV9 and TRBJ1-4; D possibly corresponds to TRBD1 (5 bases). The CDR3 covers 15 residues. The V end was cut by 0 bases, the J end by 12 bases, with 18 bases between. Per the germline V gene, CDR1 is SGDLS and CDR2 is YYNGEE. The CDR3 sequence is CASSVDGQGLVELFF. The CDR3 nucleotides read TGTGCCAGCAGCGTAGATGGGCAGGGCTTGGTTGAACTGTTTTTT.

V gene TRBV20-1 combines with J gene TRBJ2-7; TRBD2 aligns across 9 bases. With 1 base clipped from V and 3 bases from J, the junction kept 4 bases outside the gene matches. The CDR3 totals 14 residues. Germline values: CDR1 DFQATT, CDR2 SNEGSKA (reference sequence). In nucleotides, the CDR3 is TGCAGTGCTAGAGCGGCTAGCGGGGACTACGAGCAGTACTTC. It translates to CSARAASGDYEQYF.

This clonotype was seen more than once but under ten times. The CDR3 region is CASSPIEGSNTEAFF. The CDR3, as DNA: TGTGCCAGCAGCCCAATCGAGGGCTCGAACACTGAAGCTTTCTTT. The genes are TRBV7-2 and TRBJ1-1; D uncertain. The CDR3 has 15 amino acids. Looked up from germline, CDR1 is SGHTA and CDR2 is FQGNSA. Trimming stripped 5 bases from V and 1 base from J, with 14 bases between. Full variable domain (missing parts from reference TRBV7-2 and TRBJ1-1): GAGVSQSPSNKVTEKGKDVELRCDPISGHTALYWYRQSLGQGLEFLIYFQGNSAPDKSGLPSDRFSAERTGGSVSTLTIQRTQQEDSAVYLCASSPIEGSNTEAFFGQGTRLTVV.

The chain carries TRBV4-1 and TRBJ2-5; D possibly corresponds to TRBD2 (6 bases). Between the trimmed V and J ends, which lost 2 bases and 0 bases, there was a span of 19 bases. The CDR3 is made up of 18 amino acids. Germline CDR1 and CDR2: MGHRA and YSYEKL. The CDR3 loop is CASSQTTLARTDQETQYF. CDR3 bases: TGCGCCAGCAGCCAAACAACGCTAGCGAGAACGGACCAAGAGACCCAGTACTTC.

Many counts were recorded for this clonotype. This rearrangement joins TRBV18 to TRBJ2-3; no definite D call. The CDR3 covers 14 residues. The V and J ends lost 3 bases and 3 bases respectively, with 10 bases between them. From germline, CDR1 is KGHSH and CDR2 LQKENI. This chain's CDR3 is CASSPRWRTDTQYF. The CDR3 DNA follows: TGTGCCAGCTCACCCCGTTGGCGGACAGATACGCAGTATTTT.

This clonotype showed up many times. This sequence joins TRBV7-2 and TRBJ2-6; 7 bases are a match to TRBD1. The CDR3 length is 14 residues. The germline V gene encodes CDR1 SGHTA and CDR2 FQGNSA. The trim removed 7 bases at V and 0 bases at J, leaving 0 bases unmatched. CDR3 residues: CASNRGSGANVLTF. The CDR3 nucleotides read TGTGCCAGCAACAGGGGCTCTGGGGCCAACGTCCTGACTTTC.

The chain uses TRBV12-3 or TRBV12-4 and TRBJ1-1; D might be TRBD1 (5 bases). V lost 3 bases and J 6 bases, leaving 17 bases between the germline ends. This CDR3 has 15 residues. The CDR3 coding sequence is TGTGCCAGCAGTTTCCATCAGGCAGGGAGGGCTGAAGCTTTCTTT. It translates to CASSFHQAGRAEAFF.

The rearrangement links TRBV11-2 to TRBJ1-6, with D perhaps TRBD1 (6 bases). V shed 5 bases and J shed 7 bases, with 21 bases lying between them. The CDR3 has 17 amino acids. CDR1 and CDR2 (germline): SGHAT, FQNNGV. DNA for the CDR3: TGTGCCAGCAGCCAGATGGTGGGAATAGACAGGAATTCACCCCTCCACTTT. This codes for CASSQMVGIDRNSPLHF. Together with reference TRBV11-2 and TRBJ1-6, the CDR3 gives the full variable domain: EAGVAQSPRYKIIEKRQSVAFWCNPISGHATLYWYQQILGQGPKLLIQFQNNGVVDDSQLPKDRFSAERLKGVDSTLKIQPAKLEDSAVYLCASSQMVGIDRNSPLHFGNGTRLTVT.

A few counts support this clonotype. This sequence joins TRBV6-5 and TRBJ1-5; D possibly corresponds to TRBD1 (5 bases). This CDR3 has 13 residues. Trimming took 5 bases from V and 4 from J, leaving 9 bases between them. Germline V gene data show CDR1 as MNHEY and CDR2 as SVGAGI. The CDR3 region has the DNA TGTGCCAGCAGTAGGGACTGGAATCAGCCCCAGCATTTT. Protein sequence: CASSRDWNQPQHF.

Here the CDR3 DNA reads TGTGCCAGCAGCTTTAGCCAGGCAGGGACGACCGGGGAGCTGTTTTTT. It translates to CASSFSQAGTTGELFF. The chain couples TRBV7-2 to TRBJ2-2; D is perhaps TRBD1 or TRBD2 (5 bases each). This CDR3 has 16 amino acids. Germline values: CDR1 SGHTA, CDR2 FQGNSA. Trimming took off 3 bases at V and 5 bases at J, with 16 bases between the two ends. Filled out from reference TRBV7-2 and TRBJ2-2, the complete variable domain reads GAGVSQSPSNKVTEKGKDVELRCDPISGHTALYWYRQSLGQGLEFLIYFQGNSAPDKSGLPSDRFSAERTGGSVSTLTIQRTQQEDSAVYLCASSFSQAGTTGELFFGEGSRLTVL.

This clonotype was seen many times. This rearrangement joins TRBV6-5 to TRBJ1-1; D remains unclear. The V end lost 2 bases, the J end lost 4 bases, and 8 bases lay between the germline ends. This CDR3 region has 13 residues. Germline V gene lookup returns CDR1 MNHEY and CDR2 SVGAGI. CDR3 residues: CASSYAGGTEAFF. CDR3 in DNA: TGTGCCAGCAGTTACGCGGGAGGCACTGAAGCTTTCTTT.

In this sample, this clonotype turned up many times. The chain joins TRBV10-3 to TRBJ1-2; tentative D call: TRBD1 (5 bases). The CDR3 runs 14 residues. V lost 7 bases and J lost 0, with 12 bases in between. The germline V gene has CDR1 ENHRY and CDR2 SYGVKD. The CDR3 loop reads CAINPGTSNYGYTF. The DNA for the CDR3 is TGTGCCATCAATCCGGGGACGTCTAACTATGGCTACACCTTC.

CDR3 bases: TGTGCCAGCAGCGTAGGGATGCAAGAGACCCAGTACTTC. Translated: CASSVGMQETQYF. This chain links TRBV9 with TRBJ2-5; D gene ambiguous. The CDR3 length is 13 residues. Trimming removed 0 bases at V and 2 bases at J, with 5 bases between. CDR1 and CDR2 from the germline V gene are SGDLS and YYNGEE.

This clonotype was seen more than once but under ten times. The rearrangement links TRBV28 to TRBJ1-2; tentatively, D is TRBD1 (5 bases). There are 13 residues in the CDR3. Trimming cost V 10 bases and J 4 bases, with 16 bases left between them. CDR1 is MDHEN, CDR2 SYDVKM, per germline. CDR3 residues: CATDSNSFYGYTF. For the CDR3, the DNA is TGTGCCACCGACAGCAACTCTTTCTATGGCTACACCTTC.

This clonotype was counted ten times or more. This chain uses TRBV7-2 with TRBJ1-2; D remains unclear. CDR3 length: 12 residues. V lost 4 bases to trimming and J lost 4 bases, with 7 bases between them. The germline V gene has CDR1 SGHTA and CDR2 FQGNSA. DNA for the CDR3: TGTGCCAGCAGCTCAGACACCTATGGCTACACCTTC. Protein: CASSSDTYGYTF.

Only a few counts were recorded for this clonotype. The chain is built from TRBV10-3 and TRBJ2-1; 12 bases map to TRBD2. Per germline, CDR1 ENHRY and CDR2 SYGVKD. Losses at the gene ends were 0 bases for V and 7 bases for J; bases not matched to a gene: 4. The CDR3 totals 16 residues. CDR3 nucleotide sequence: TGTGCCATCAGTGAGTCCCTAGCGGGGGGGCGGAATGAGCAGTTCTTC. Protein product: CAISESLAGGRNEQFF.

The rearrangement joins TRBV19 to TRBJ1-2; D is undetermined. The CDR3 sequence is 13 residues long. Germline V CDR1 and CDR2: LNHDA, SQIVND (reference sequence). Trimming removed 4 bases at V and 6 bases at J, with 12 bases between. CDR3 DNA: TGTGCCAGTAGTAACGGCAGGAATGATGGCTACACCTTC. It translates to CASSNGRNDGYTF.

The chain couples TRBV6-2 or TRBV6-3 to TRBJ2-3, with 7 bases fitting TRBD2. With 7 bases clipped from V and 8 bases from J, the junction kept 6 bases outside the gene matches. The germline V gene has CDR1 MNHEY and CDR2 SVGEGT. The CDR3 runs to 12 residues. The CDR3 spells CASTGTTTTQYF. DNA of the CDR3: TGTGCCAGCACCGGGACTACTACTACGCAGTATTTT.

The chain links TRBV12-5 to TRBJ2-1, with a tentative D call TRBD2 (5 bases). Trimming took 1 base from V and 0 from J, leaving 13 bases between them. Germline V gene lookup returns CDR1 LGHNT and CDR2 FRNRAP. This CDR3 has 17 residues. CDR3 residues: CASGLAVLGSSYNEQFF. The CDR3, as DNA: TGTGCTAGTGGTTTGGCCGTCCTGGGGAGCTCCTACAATGAGCAGTTCTTC.

This clonotype was seen repeatedly, ten times or more. J is TRBJ2-3 and V is TRBV4-1, with D possibly being TRBD2 (5 bases). V lost 0 bases, J lost 5 bases, and 15 bases lay in between. Germline V CDR1 and CDR2: MGHRA, YSYEKL. There are 16 residues in the CDR3. The CDR3 reads CASSQDFLARGDTQYF. CDR3 sequence (DNA): TGCGCCAGCAGCCAAGATTTTCTAGCACGGGGAGATACGCAGTATTTT.

This clonotype was counted at least ten times. The chain uses TRBV5-1 and TRBJ1-3; 8 positions agree with TRBD1. V was clipped by 5 bases and J by 8 bases; unmatched bases: 12. Germline loops: CDR1 SGHRS, CDR2 YFSETQ. The CDR3 runs 15 residues. CDR3 sequence reads: CASSPTGTGSYTIYF. The CDR3 region has the DNA TGCGCCAGCAGTCCGACCGGGACAGGCTCATACACCATATATTTT.